These 17 T cell receptor beta chains were sequenced from one sample in a study of CD8+ T cells in alopecia areata. Treatment described: oral pan-JAK inhibitor, 5-10 mg twice daily. Reverse transcription of extracted RNA yielded cDNA, which provided the sequencing template. Libraries were prepared by immunoSEQ multiplex PCR; TCRdb keeps only in-frame clonotypes and omits some of them. The sample yields roughly 170,000 clones, under 60% seen once. The sample here was CD8+ T cells sorted from blood, taken at week 24, from a patient treated with tofacitinib. These receptors were collected from a human donor with alopecia areata.

Comment on this clone: The same CDR3 can be traced to other DNA sequences in this sample. The J gene is TRBJ2-3, the V gene TRBV5-6; D is unclear. Trimming removed 5 bases from V and 4 bases from J, with 8 bases in between. This CDR3 comprises 12 residues. Germline V gives CDR1 SGHDT, CDR2 YYEEEE. The DNA for the CDR3 is TGTGCCAGCAGTTTAGGGTCAGATACGCAGTATTTT. It codes for CASSLGSDTQYF.

The V call is TRBV6-5, the J call TRBJ2-7, with unresolved D. The V gene's germline CDR1 is MNHEY and CDR2 SVGAGI. Trimming pared 2 bases from V and 7 bases from J, leaving 6 bases between. The CDR3 loop spans 11 amino acids. The CDR3 DNA follows: TGTGCCAGCAGTTACGCGCGGGAGCAGTACTTC. Translation gives CASSYAREQYF.

V and J are TRBV13 and TRBJ2-1; TRBD2 might be the D (5 bases). Trimming left V 8 bases short and J 0 bases short, with 17 bases between. The CDR3 is 16 residues long. Germline CDR1 is PRHDT and CDR2 is FYEKMQ (reference sequence). The CDR3 sequence: CASPLPYTSSYNEQFF. The CDR3 DNA reads TGTGCCAGCCCCCTTCCGTATACTAGCTCCTACAATGAGCAGTTCTTC. The full variable domain, with the rest looked up from reference TRBV13 and TRBJ2-1, is AAGVIQSPRHLIKEKRETATLKCYPIPRHDTVYWYQQGPGQDPQFLISFYEKMQSDKGSIPDRFSAQQFSDYHSELNMSSLELGDSALYFCASPLPYTSSYNEQFFGPGTRLTVL.

This clone appeared a few times. This CDR3 reads CASSEAGGPYEQYF. CDR3 DNA: TGTGCCAGCAGTGAGGCGGGGGGGCCCTACGAGCAGTACTTC. V usage is TRBV2 and J usage is TRBJ2-7; the match to TRBD2 covers 9 bases. The CDR3 spans 14 residues. Germline lookup yields CDR1 SNHLY and CDR2 FYNNEI. Trimming at V came to 3 bases and at J to 2 bases, leaving 2 bases not matched to a gene.

V gene TRBV29-1 combines with J gene TRBJ1-2, with D unclear. The CDR3 extends over 14 amino acids. Trimming took off 1 base at V and 2 bases at J, with 11 bases between the two ends. Germline lookup yields CDR1 SQVTM and CDR2 ANQGSEA. The CDR3 is CSVEGPDSNYGYTF. CDR3 coding DNA: TGCAGCGTTGAAGGCCCAGATTCCAACTATGGCTACACCTTC. The whole variable domain, filled in from reference TRBV29-1 and TRBJ1-2, reads SAVISQKPSRDICQRGTSLTIQCQVDSQVTMMFWYRQQPGQSLTLIATANQGSEATYESGFVIDKFPISRPNLTFSTLTVSNMSPEDSSIYLCSVEGPDSNYGYTFGSGTRLTVV.

This rearrangement joins TRBV7-8 to TRBJ1-1; 10 bases are a match to TRBD1. V was pared by 1 base and J by 7 bases, with 3 bases of the junction left unmatched. The CDR3 has 14 amino acids. The germline CDR1 and CDR2 sequences are SGHVS and FQNEAQ. The CDR3 spells CASSLVGQGFEAFF. In DNA, the CDR3 is TGTGCCAGCAGCTTAGTGGGACAGGGGTTTGAAGCTTTCTTT. The entire variable domain, with the rest obtained from reference TRBV7-8 and TRBJ1-1, is as follows: GAGVSQSPRYKVAKRGQDVALRCDPISGHVSLFWYQQALGQGPEFLTYFQNEAQLDKSGLPSDRFFAERPEGSVSTLKIQRTQQEDSAVYLCASSLVGQGFEAFFGQGTRLTVV.

The chain is built from TRBV15 and TRBJ2-3; 8 positions agree with TRBD2. In germline, CDR1 is LNHNV, CDR2 YYDKDF (reference sequence). CDR3 length equals 17 residues. J was trimmed by 3 bases and V by 0 bases; bases with no gene match: 8. The CDR3 DNA sequence: TGTGCCACCAGCAGAGACTTAGGGACTAGTTGGACAGATACGCAGTATTTT. Residues: CATSRDLGTSWTDTQYF.

This rearrangement joins TRBV13 to TRBJ1-2, with D perhaps matching TRBD1 (5 bases). The CDR3 has 16 amino acids. V was cut by 0 bases and J by 1 base, with 12 bases left in between. Germline V lookup: CDR1 PRHDT, CDR2 FYEKMQ (reference sequence). CDR3 nucleotides: TGTGCCAGCAGCTTAGGGACAGCCCAAGATAACTATGGCTACACCTTC. Translating it yields CASSLGTAQDNYGYTF. The full variable domain, with the rest looked up from reference TRBV13 and TRBJ1-2, is AAGVIQSPRHLIKEKRETATLKCYPIPRHDTVYWYQQGPGQDPQFLISFYEKMQSDKGSIPDRFSAQQFSDYHSELNMSSLELGDSALYFCASSLGTAQDNYGYTFGSGTRLTVV.

This clone was seen once. The chain joins TRBV13 to TRBJ2-5, with D possibly matching TRBD1 (8 bases). V was shortened by 4 bases and J by 2 bases, with 17 bases between the two germline ends. Germline-derived CDR1 and CDR2 are PRHDT and FYEKMQ (reference sequence). The CDR3 length is 16 residues. CDR3 sequence reads: CASSSHRGRVQETQYF. The CDR3 coding sequence is TGTGCCAGCAGCTCACACAGGGGGAGGGTACAAGAGACCCAGTACTTC.

V usage is TRBV25-1 and J usage is TRBJ2-7; no clear D gene. Germline V gene data show CDR1 as MGHDK and CDR2 as SYGVNS. The CDR3 loop spans 12 amino acids. V lost 4 bases to trimming and J lost 3 bases, with 7 bases between them. The CDR3 DNA reads as TGTGCCAGCAGTGTTGGAAACTACGAGCAGTACTTC. This gives the protein CASSVGNYEQYF.

CDR3 loop: CSVGTRKGNTEAFF. The CDR3, as DNA: TGCAGCGTTGGGACTCGTAAAGGGAACACTGAAGCTTTCTTT. This chain connects TRBV29-1 to TRBJ1-1, with D hard to call. CDR1 and CDR2 from the germline V gene are SQVTM and ANQGSEA. With 4 bases removed from V and 1 base from J, the gap between germline ends came to 13 bases. CDR3 length: 14 residues.

This clone was seen only a few times. The rearrangement uses TRBV7-2 and TRBJ2-1, with D possibly being TRBD2 (6 bases). Trimming removed 4 bases from V and 4 bases from J, with 23 bases in between. This CDR3 region has 18 residues. Germline V gives CDR1 SGHTA, CDR2 FQGNSA. The DNA for the CDR3 is TGTGCCAGCAGCTCGTCTTGGCGGGGCCCCACTGGATACAATGAGCAGTTCTTC. It translates to CASSSSWRGPTGYNEQFF.

This clone was recorded a few times. The CDR3 here is CASSRVRSTGELFF. The CDR3, as DNA: TGCGCCAGCAGCCGCGTAAGGTCTACCGGGGAGCTGTTTTTT. V and J are TRBV5-1 and TRBJ2-2; D call uncertain. This CDR3 has 14 amino acids. Between the trimmed V and J ends, which lost 4 bases and 5 bases, there was a span of 12 bases. Germline CDR1 and CDR2: SGHRS and YFSETQ.

The J gene is TRBJ2-7, the V gene TRBV4-1, with 8 positions matching TRBD1. Germline CDR1 reads MGHRA; CDR2 reads YSYEKL. Unmatched junction bases numbered 7, after V lost 1 base and J lost 5 bases. The CDR3 length is 15 residues. CDR3 nucleotide sequence: TGCGCCAGCAGCCAAGTGCCGGGACAGGTGGACGAGCAGTACTTC. Translation: CASSQVPGQVDEQYF.

In this sample, this clone turned up a few times. The rearrangement links TRBV29-1 to TRBJ1-5; 8 nucleotides match TRBD1. This CDR3 comprises 15 residues. The J segment lost 5 bases and the V segment lost 7 bases, leaving 13 bases of the junction unmatched. The germline gives CDR1 SQVTM, CDR2 ANQGSEA. The chain's CDR3 is CSAASSDRVDQPQHF. CDR3 in DNA: TGCAGCGCCGCGAGCTCGGACAGGGTCGATCAGCCCCAGCATTTT.

V gene TRBV15 combines with J gene TRBJ1-1, with D unclear. Germline V gene lookup returns CDR1 LNHNV and CDR2 YYDKDF (reference sequence). CDR3 length: 15 amino acids. Trimming cost V 0 bases and J 1 base, with 9 bases left between them. CDR3 DNA sequence: TGTGCCACCAGCAGAGATCTGTCGTGGAACACTGAAGCTTTCTTT. Translation gives CATSRDLSWNTEAFF. Full variable domain (remainder filled in from reference TRBV15 and TRBJ1-1): DAMVIQNPRYQVTQFGKPVTLSCSQTLNHNVMYWYQQKSSQAPKLLFHYYDKDFNNEADTPDNFQSRRPNTSFCFLDIRSPGLGDTAMYLCATSRDLSWNTEAFFGQGTRLTVV.

This clone was detected a few times. V is TRBV6-5 and J is TRBJ2-3; no clear D gene. Trimming stripped 6 bases from V and 6 bases from J, with 13 bases between. Per the germline V gene, CDR1 is MNHEY and CDR2 is SVGAGI. This CDR3 spans 13 amino acids. CDR3 region: CASSRSLADTQYF. The CDR3 DNA follows: TGTGCCAGCAGCAGATCCCTTGCGGATACGCAGTATTTT.